This record covers a single T cell receptor (beta chain). The primer mix had 60 Vbeta and 13 Jbeta primers. Profiling relied on immunoSEQ multiplex PCR, and the TCRdb table lists in-frame clones only, not all of them. Altogether fewer than 200,000 clones are present, roughly four fifths being singletons, with the ten largest covering roughly 0.82%. V lost 1 base to trimming and J lost 6 bases; unmatched junction nucleotides: 7. CDR1 and CDR2 (germline): SGHDT, YYEEEE. The CDR3 length is 15 residues. The data derive from a study of cytomegalovirus exposure and HLA in healthy donors. The rearrangement links TRBV5-6 to TRBJ1-2, with 9 bases that match TRBD1. Sequencing input: PBMCs. This clonotype was obtained from a female donor in good health and CMV-seronegative. The CDR3 sequence: CASSLRDRVSHGYTF. The DNA of the CDR3 is TGTGCCAGCAGCTTGCGGGACAGGGTGAGCCATGGCTACACCTTC.